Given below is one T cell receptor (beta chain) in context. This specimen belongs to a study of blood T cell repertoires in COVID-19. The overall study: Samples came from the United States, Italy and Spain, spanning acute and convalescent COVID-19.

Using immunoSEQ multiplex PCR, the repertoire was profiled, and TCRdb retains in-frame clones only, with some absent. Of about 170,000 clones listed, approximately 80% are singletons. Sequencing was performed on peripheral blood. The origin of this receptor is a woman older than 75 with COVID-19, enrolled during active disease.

The CDR3 is CASYWTGDRYEQYF. As DNA, the CDR3 is TGTGCCAGCTACTGGACAGGGGACCGCTACGAGCAGTACTTC. The gene calls are TRBV6-5 and TRBJ2-7, with TRBD1 matching over 9 bases. CDR3 length equals 14 residues. The J segment lost 3 bases and the V segment lost 8 bases, leaving 8 bases of the junction unmatched. CDR1 and CDR2 (germline): MNHEY, SVGAGI.